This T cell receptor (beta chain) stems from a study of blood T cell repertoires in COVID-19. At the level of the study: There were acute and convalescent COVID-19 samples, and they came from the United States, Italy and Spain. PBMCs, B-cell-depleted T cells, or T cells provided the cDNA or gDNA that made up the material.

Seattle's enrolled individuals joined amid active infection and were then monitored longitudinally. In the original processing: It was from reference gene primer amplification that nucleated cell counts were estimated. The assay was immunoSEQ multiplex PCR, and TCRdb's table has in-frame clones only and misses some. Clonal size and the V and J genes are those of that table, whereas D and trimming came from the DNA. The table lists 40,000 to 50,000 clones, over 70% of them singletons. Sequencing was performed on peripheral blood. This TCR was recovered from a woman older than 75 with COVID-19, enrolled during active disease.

CDR3 nucleotides: TGTGCCAGCAGCCCACGACAGGGGAGAAGCTACGAGCAGTACTTC. Its protein is CASSPRQGRSYEQYF. The chain joins TRBV5-4 to TRBJ2-7; 8 positions agree with TRBD1. There are 15 residues in the CDR3. After removal of 4 bases from V and 3 bases from J, the junction contained 9 bases not matched to a gene. Germline V lookup: CDR1 SGHNT, CDR2 YYREEE (reference sequence).